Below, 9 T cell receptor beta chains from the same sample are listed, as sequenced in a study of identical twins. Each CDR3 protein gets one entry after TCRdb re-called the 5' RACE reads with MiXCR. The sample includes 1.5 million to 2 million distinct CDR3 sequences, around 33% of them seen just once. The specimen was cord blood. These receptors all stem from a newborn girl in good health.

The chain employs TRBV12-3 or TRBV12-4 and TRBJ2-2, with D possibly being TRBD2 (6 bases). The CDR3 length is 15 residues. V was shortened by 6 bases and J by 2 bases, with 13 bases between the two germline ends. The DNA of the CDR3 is TGTGCCAGCAGCGTAGGGGACTCTAACACCGGGGAGCTGTTTTTT. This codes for CASSVGDSNTGELFF.

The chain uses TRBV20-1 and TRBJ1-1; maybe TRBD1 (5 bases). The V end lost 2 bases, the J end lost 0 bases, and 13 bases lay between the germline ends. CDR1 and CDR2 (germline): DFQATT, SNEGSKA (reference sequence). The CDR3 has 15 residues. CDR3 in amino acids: CSARRGRTMNTEAFF. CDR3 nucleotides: TGCAGTGCTAGACGGGGACGGACCATGAACACTGAAGCTTTCTTT.

The chain's CDR3 is CASSQPSGRNLYEQYF. CDR3 DNA: TGTGCCAGCAGCCAACCCAGCGGGAGGAACCTCTACGAGCAGTACTTC. The chain combines TRBV3-1 with TRBJ2-7, with TRBD2 matching over 9 bases. This CDR3 comprises 16 residues. The V gene end was trimmed by 2 bases and the J gene end by 3 bases; junction bases not matched to a gene: 8. Germline V lookup: CDR1 LGHDT, CDR2 YNNKEL (reference sequence).

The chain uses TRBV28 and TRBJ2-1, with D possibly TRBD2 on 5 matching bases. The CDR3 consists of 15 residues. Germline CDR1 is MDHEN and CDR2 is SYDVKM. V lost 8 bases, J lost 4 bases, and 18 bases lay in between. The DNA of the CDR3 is TGTGCCAGCGGTCCTAGCCGCGTGGTTTACAATGAGCAGTTCTTC. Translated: CASGPSRVVYNEQFF.

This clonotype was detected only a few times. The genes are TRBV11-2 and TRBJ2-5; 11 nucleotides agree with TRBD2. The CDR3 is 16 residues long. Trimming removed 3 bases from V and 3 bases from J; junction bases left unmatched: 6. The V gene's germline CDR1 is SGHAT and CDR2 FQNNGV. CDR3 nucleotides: TGTGCCAGCAGCTTGGTCCTAGCGGGGGGTGAAGAGACCCAGTACTTC. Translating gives CASSLVLAGGEETQYF.

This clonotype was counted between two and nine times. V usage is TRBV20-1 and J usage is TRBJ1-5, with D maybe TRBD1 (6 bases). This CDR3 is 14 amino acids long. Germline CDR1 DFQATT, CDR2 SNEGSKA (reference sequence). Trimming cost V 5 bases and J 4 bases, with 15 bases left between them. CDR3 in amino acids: CSALQGRWNQPQHF. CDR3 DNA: TGCAGTGCTCTACAGGGTAGGTGGAATCAGCCCCAGCATTTT.

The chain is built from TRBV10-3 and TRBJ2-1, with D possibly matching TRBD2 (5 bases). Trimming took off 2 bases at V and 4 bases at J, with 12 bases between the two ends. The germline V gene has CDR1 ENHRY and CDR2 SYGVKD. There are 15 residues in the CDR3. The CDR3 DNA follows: TGTGCCATCAGTGAGGCGAACCCGGGGTACAATGAGCAGTTCTTC. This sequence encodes CAISEANPGYNEQFF.

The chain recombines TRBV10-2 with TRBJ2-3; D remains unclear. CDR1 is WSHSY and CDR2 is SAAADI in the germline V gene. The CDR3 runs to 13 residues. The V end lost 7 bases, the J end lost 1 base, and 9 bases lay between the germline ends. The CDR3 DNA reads TGCGCCAGCATGGCTAGTGGCACAGATACGCAGTATTTT. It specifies CASMASGTDTQYF.

Here the CDR3 reads CASSQFGRVRFF. CDR3 sequence (DNA): TGTGCCAGCAGCCAATTCGGGAGGGTGAGGTTCTTC. The chain uses TRBV3-1 and TRBJ2-1; 8 nucleotides match TRBD2. The CDR3 consists of 12 residues. Germline-derived CDR1 and CDR2 are LGHDT and YNNKEL (reference sequence). The V and J ends lost 2 bases and 15 bases, in that order; junction bases with no gene match: 6.